The next 32 T cell receptor beta chains were all read from a single sample in a study of T cells after yellow fever vaccination. TCRdb called the 5' RACE reads again in MiXCR, with one record for every CDR3 protein. The profile covers about 320,000 distinct CDR3 sequences, with over 3.5% appearing a single time and around 19% taken by the ten largest. The specimen was PBMCs, collected 15 days after the yellow fever booster vaccination. The receptors stem from a young man who received the YFV17D yellow fever vaccine.

This clonotype was detected many times. The V call is TRBV28, the J call TRBJ2-5; D is unclear. CDR3 length: 15 amino acids. CDR1 is MDHEN, CDR2 SYDVKM, per germline. V dropped 3 bases and J dropped 4 bases, with 15 bases sitting between them. This CDR3 reads CASSFRIGEIETQYF. As DNA, the CDR3 is TGTGCCAGCAGTTTCAGGATAGGAGAAATAGAGACCCAGTACTTC.

This chain uses TRBV4-1 with TRBJ2-3; 10 nucleotides align to TRBD1. Germline V gene lookup returns CDR1 MGHRA and CDR2 YSYEKL. After removal of 1 base from V and 7 bases from J, the junction contained 11 bases not matched to a gene. The CDR3 has 17 residues. Here the CDR3 reads CASSQGPGQGSRNTQYF. In DNA form, the CDR3 reads TGCGCCAGCAGCCAAGGACCGGGACAGGGGTCGAGGAATACGCAGTATTTT.

This clonotype showed up many times. The chain joins TRBV4-3 to TRBJ2-2; no clear D gene. V lost 0 bases and J 2 bases, leaving 13 bases between the germline ends. CDR1 and CDR2 from the germline V gene are LGHNA and YSLEER. This CDR3 spans 17 amino acids. In DNA, the CDR3 is TGCGCCAGCAGCCAAGAATCTAGGTGGAAAAACACCGGGGAGCTGTTTTTT. Its protein product is CASSQESRWKNTGELFF.

This clonotype turned up a few times. The rearrangement joins TRBV6-2 or TRBV6-3 to TRBJ2-4; the D call may be TRBD1 or TRBD2 (5 bases each). Germline CDR1 MNHEY, CDR2 SVGEGT. V was shortened by 7 bases and J by 8 bases, with 12 bases between the two germline ends. The CDR3 is 12 amino acids. CDR3 nucleotide sequence: TGTGCCAGCAAAATAAGGGGAGACATTCAGTACTTC. It specifies CASKIRGDIQYF.

There are a few counts of this clonotype. The chain carries TRBV5-1 and TRBJ2-2; 10 bases are a match to TRBD2. V gave up 4 bases and J gave up 5 bases; unmatched junction bases: 11. The CDR3 consists of 17 residues. The V gene's germline CDR1 is SGHRS and CDR2 YFSETQ. The CDR3 DNA is TGCGCCAGCAGCCATACTAGCGGGGCTTTGCTGACCGGGGAGCTGTTTTTT. This gives the protein CASSHTSGALLTGELFF.

The V gene is TRBV29-1, the J gene TRBJ1-5, with a possible D match to TRBD1 (6 bases). The V gene's germline CDR1 is SQVTM and CDR2 ANQGSEA. The V end lost 3 bases, the J end lost 3 bases, and 15 bases lay between the germline ends. CDR3 size: 15 residues. The CDR3 sequence: CSVELRTAYNQPQHF. The CDR3 nucleotides are TGCAGCGTTGAGCTAAGGACAGCTTACAATCAGCCCCAGCATTTT.

This clonotype has a count of ten or more. The rearrangement joins TRBV12-3 or TRBV12-4 to TRBJ2-3; 8 bases are shared with TRBD2. There are 14 residues in the CDR3. V trimming: 3 bases; J trimming: 4 bases; junction bases outside the gene matches: 3. In DNA form, the CDR3 reads TGTGCCAGCAGTTTGTTCGGGGGGGCAGATACGCAGTATTTT. As protein: CASSLFGGADTQYF.

This clonotype was recorded a few times. The chain is built from TRBV25-1 and TRBJ1-4; D might be TRBD1 (6 bases). The V end was cut by 3 bases, the J end by 8 bases, with 13 bases between. In germline, CDR1 is MGHDK, CDR2 SYGVNS. The CDR3 extends over 14 amino acids. This chain's CDR3 is CASSEGAGIEKLFF. CDR3 DNA sequence: TGTGCCAGCAGTGAGGGGGCCGGCATCGAAAAACTGTTTTTT.

This clonotype appeared many times. This chain connects TRBV2 to TRBJ1-5, with TRBD1 matching 8 bases. V was clipped by 6 bases and J by 5 bases; unmatched bases: 6. Germline lookup yields CDR1 SNHLY and CDR2 FYNNEI. This CDR3 has 14 residues. CDR3 in amino acids: CASSADRGYQPQHF. CDR3 nucleotide sequence: TGTGCCAGCAGCGCCGACAGGGGCTATCAGCCCCAGCATTTT. Using reference TRBV2 and TRBJ1-5 for the parts outside the CDR3, the full variable domain is EPEVTQTPSHQVTQMGQEVILRCVPISNHLYFYWYRQILGQKVEFLVSFYNNEISEKSEIFDDQFSVERPDGSNFTLKIRSTKLEDSAMYFCASSADRGYQPQHFGDGTRLSIL.

This clonotype was seen repeatedly, ten times or more. This chain links TRBV4-3 with TRBJ2-3, with D unclear. Germline V gene data show CDR1 as LGHNA and CDR2 as YSLEER. Trimming shortened V by 0 bases and J by 4 bases, and 14 bases separated the two germline ends. The CDR3 runs to 16 residues. CDR3 nucleotides: TGCGCCAGCAGCCAAGATCGGTGGGATGGGGCAGATACGCAGTATTTT. It yields the protein CASSQDRWDGADTQYF.

This clonotype was observed a handful of times. The chain has TRBV3-1 and TRBJ1-1, with no clear D. Germline CDR1 reads LGHDT; CDR2 reads YNNKEL (reference sequence). The germline V and J ends were trimmed by 4 bases and 4 bases, with 13 bases remaining between them. This CDR3 comprises 14 residues. This CDR3 is CASSPARYITEAFF. DNA of the CDR3: TGTGCCAGCAGCCCGGCCAGGTATATCACTGAAGCTTTCTTT.

This clonotype was recorded many times. V is TRBV5-4 and J is TRBJ2-7; a possible D gene is TRBD1 (6 bases). The CDR3 covers 15 residues. CDR1 is SGHNT, CDR2 YYREEE, per germline (reference sequence). Deletions cut 5 bases from V and 1 base from J, with 16 bases between. The chain's CDR3 is CASSPGHGSSYEQYF. CDR3 sequence (DNA): TGTGCCAGCAGTCCGGGACATGGATCTTCCTACGAGCAGTACTTC.

This clonotype came up once. The rearrangement uses TRBV30 and TRBJ2-3; D assignment may be TRBD1 or TRBD2 (5 bases each). The V gene lost 6 bases and the J gene lost 1 base, with 11 bases spanning the gap. The CDR3 is 13 amino acids. Per the germline V gene, CDR1 is GTSNPN and CDR2 is SVGIG (reference sequence). The CDR3 nucleotides are TGTGCCTGTATAATGGGGGGCACAGATACGCAGTATTTT. Its protein is CACIMGGTDTQYF.

This clonotype was observed a handful of times. The V gene is TRBV11-2, the J gene TRBJ2-6; D gene ambiguous. CDR3 length: 17 amino acids. Germline V CDR1 and CDR2: SGHAT, FQNNGV. V lost 2 bases and J lost 0, with 11 bases in between. CDR3 nucleotide sequence: TGTGCCAGCAGCTTATATTTAGGTTCCTCTGGGGCCAACGTCCTGACTTTC. It encodes CASSLYLGSSGANVLTF. Complete variable domain (other parts from reference TRBV11-2 and TRBJ2-6): EAGVAQSPRYKIIEKRQSVAFWCNPISGHATLYWYQQILGQGPKLLIQFQNNGVVDDSQLPKDRFSAERLKGVDSTLKIQPAKLEDSAVYLCASSLYLGSSGANVLTFGAGSRLTVL.

V is TRBV12-3 or TRBV12-4 and J is TRBJ2-2; no reliable D call. This CDR3 is 15 amino acids long. The germline V and J ends were trimmed by 1 base and 2 bases, with 8 bases remaining between them. CDR3 nucleotide sequence: TGTGCCAGCAGTTTAGGGCTGGTAAACACCGGGGAGCTGTTTTTT. Translated, it gives CASSLGLVNTGELFF.

This clonotype has ten or more counts. The chain couples TRBV4-3 to TRBJ2-3; 11 bases line up with TRBD2. The CDR3 extends over 17 amino acids. Germline V gives CDR1 LGHNA, CDR2 YSLEER. V trimming: 4 bases; J trimming: 6 bases; junction bases outside the gene matches: 12. The CDR3 nucleotides are TGCGCCAGCAGCCGAGGTGGTACTAGCGGGGGAGGGGATACGCAGTATTTT. Encoded protein: CASSRGGTSGGGDTQYF.

The chain recombines TRBV5-1 with TRBJ2-2; no clear D gene. CDR1 is SGHRS, CDR2 YFSETQ, per germline. V was shortened by 0 bases and J by 1 base, with 16 bases between the two germline ends. CDR3 length equals 18 residues. The CDR3 is CASSLAKGNRENTGELFF. The CDR3 coding sequence is TGCGCCAGCAGCTTGGCCAAAGGAAACAGAGAGAACACCGGGGAGCTGTTTTTT. The full variable domain, rest sourced from reference TRBV5-1 and TRBJ2-2, is KAGVTQTPRYLIKTRGQQVTLSCSPISGHRSVSWYQQTPGQGLQFLFEYFSETQRNKGNFPGRFSGRQFSNSRSEMNVSTLELGDSALYLCASSLAKGNRENTGELFFGEGSRLTVL.

This clonotype was seen ten or more times. V and J are TRBV7-2 and TRBJ2-1, with TRBD2 as a possible D gene (6 bases). There are 13 residues in the CDR3. V was pared by 3 bases and J by 9 bases, with 12 bases between. Germline values: CDR1 SGHTA, CDR2 FQGNSA. CDR3 sequence reads: CASSFRPEGEQFF. CDR3 nucleotide sequence: TGTGCCAGCAGCTTCAGACCGGAGGGTGAGCAGTTCTTC.

This clonotype appeared many times. V usage is TRBV3-1 and J usage is TRBJ2-1, with 10 nucleotides matching TRBD2. The V and J ends lost 7 bases and 9 bases, in that order; junction bases with no gene match: 12. Germline CDR1 and CDR2: LGHDT and YNNKEL (reference sequence). The CDR3 has 15 residues. This CDR3 is CASTRSSGGAVEQFF. The CDR3 nucleotides are TGTGCCAGCACCCGCTCAAGCGGGGGGGCCGTTGAGCAGTTCTTC.

In this sample, this clonotype turned up a few times. The V call is TRBV6-2 or TRBV6-3, the J call TRBJ2-7; TRBD1 agrees at 10 bases. Germline trimming cut 7 bases from V and 1 base from J; bases unmatched to any gene: 7. The CDR3 is 15 amino acids. From germline, CDR1 is MNHEY and CDR2 SVGEGT. The CDR3 region has the DNA TGTGCCAGCATTGTACGGGACAGGGGATCCTACGAGCAGTACGTC. Its translation is CASIVRDRGSYEQYV.

The V and J genes are TRBV5-8 and TRBJ1-3; the D is unclear. Germline assignment: CDR1 SGHTS and CDR2 YDEGEE. The CDR3 covers 13 residues. V lost 2 bases, J lost 4 bases, and 7 bases lay in between. The CDR3 region is CASSFSRGNTIYF. The CDR3 DNA is TGTGCCAGCAGCTTCTCCAGGGGAAACACCATATATTTT. Filled out from reference TRBV5-8 and TRBJ1-3, the complete variable domain reads EAGVTQSPTHLIKTRGQQATLRCSPISGHTSVYWYQQALGLGLQFLLWYDEGEERNRGNFPPRFSGRQFPNYSSELNVNALELEDSALYLCASSFSRGNTIYFGEGSWLTVV.

This clonotype has more than one count but fewer than ten. The CDR3 sequence is CASSQMTGSGELFF. CDR3 sequence (DNA): TGTGCCAGCAGCCAGATGACAGGGTCCGGGGAGCTGTTTTTT. The rearrangement uses TRBV3-1 and TRBJ2-2; 7 positions agree with TRBD1. Germline V gene data show CDR1 as LGHDT and CDR2 as YNNKEL (reference sequence). The CDR3 is 14 residues long. V gave up 3 bases and J gave up 6 bases; unmatched junction bases: 4. The whole variable domain, filled in from reference TRBV3-1 and TRBJ2-2, reads DTAVSQTPKYLVTQMGNDKSIKCEQNLGHDTMYWYKQDSKKFLKIMFSYNNKELIINETVPNRFSPKSPDKAHLNLHINSLELGDSAVYFCASSQMTGSGELFFGEGSRLTVL.

This clonotype has more than one count but fewer than ten. The V and J genes are TRBV2 and TRBJ1-2; D is possibly TRBD1 (6 bases). CDR3 length: 13 residues. V lost 6 bases to trimming and J lost 4 bases, with 12 bases between them. Germline V gene sequence: CDR1 SNHLY, CDR2 FYNNEI. In DNA form, the CDR3 reads TGTGCCAGCAGGGACACAGGGTTCTATGGCTACACCTTC. It is translated as CASRDTGFYGYTF.

This clonotype has only a few counts. The genes are TRBV12-3 or TRBV12-4 and TRBJ1-6; 12 bases line up with TRBD1. This CDR3 comprises 15 residues. The V segment lost 6 bases and the J segment 9 bases; nucleotides outside the gene matches: 6. The CDR3 loop reads CASSRGDRGPSPLHF. CDR3 DNA sequence: TGTGCCAGCAGCCGTGGGGACAGGGGGCCTTCACCCCTCCACTTT.

The table lists this clonotype with a few counts. The chain is built from TRBV28 and TRBJ1-4; D is uncertain. Per the germline V gene, CDR1 is MDHEN and CDR2 is SYDVKM. V lost 3 bases and J 0 bases, leaving 8 bases between the germline ends. The CDR3 sequence is 15 residues long. CDR3 residues: CASSFLAATNEKLFF. In DNA form, the CDR3 reads TGTGCCAGCAGTTTTCTCGCCGCAACTAATGAAAAACTGTTTTTT.

This clonotype was observed a few times. The rearrangement joins TRBV4-2 to TRBJ1-5, with TRBD1 as a possible D gene (5 bases). The length of the CDR3 is 17 residues. Trimming removed 1 base from V and 0 bases from J, with 13 bases in between. Germline values: CDR1 LGHNA, CDR2 YNFKEQ. The CDR3, as DNA: TGTGCCAGCAGCCAAGTGACAGACAATGATAGCAATCAGCCCCAGCATTTT. The encoded protein is CASSQVTDNDSNQPQHF.

This clonotype was seen at least ten times. This chain links TRBV12-3 or TRBV12-4 with TRBJ1-5; TRBD1 is a possible D gene (5 bases). Trimming stripped 6 bases from V and 3 bases from J, with 15 bases between. CDR3 size: 15 residues. The CDR3 loop reads CASRDTRLDNQPQHF. CDR3 bases: TGTGCCAGCAGGGACACCCGACTCGACAATCAGCCCCAGCATTTT.

The chain carries TRBV7-9 and TRBJ2-6, with 8 nucleotides matching TRBD1. The trim removed 5 bases at V and 4 bases at J, leaving 10 bases unmatched. The germline V gene has CDR1 SEHNR and CDR2 FQNEAQ (reference sequence). There are 17 residues in the CDR3. CDR3 sequence (DNA): TGTGCCAGCAGCAACTCCGGGACAGGTTCGGGGGCCAACGTCCTGACTTTC. Amino acids: CASSNSGTGSGANVLTF. The full variable domain, in which reference TRBV7-9 and TRBJ2-6 provide the parts outside the CDR3, is DTGVSQNPRHKITKRGQNVTFRCDPISEHNRLYWYRQTLGQGPEFLTYFQNEAQLEKSRLLSDRFSAERPKGSFSTLEIQRTEQGDSAMYLCASSNSGTGSGANVLTFGAGSRLTVL.

In its sample, this clonotype was seen many times. CDR3 sequence reads: CASSPLPRLAGGPSSYNEQFF. In DNA, the CDR3 is TGTGCCAGCTCTCCCCTTCCCCGACTAGCGGGGGGACCCAGCTCCTACAATGAGCAGTTCTTC. The chain combines TRBV18 with TRBJ2-1; 13 positions match TRBD2. V shed 6 bases and J 0 bases; nucleotides not matched to a gene: 17. Germline CDR1 is KGHSH and CDR2 is LQKENI. The CDR3 is made up of 21 amino acids.

This clonotype was seen many times. The chain recombines TRBV15 with TRBJ1-1, with 9 bases lining up with TRBD1. The trim removed 2 bases at V and 7 bases at J, leaving 8 bases unmatched. Germline assignment: CDR1 LNHNV and CDR2 YYDKDF (reference sequence). The CDR3 loop spans 15 amino acids. CDR3 residues: CATSRQRDRVVEAFF. CDR3 nucleotides: TGTGCCACCAGCAGACAACGGGACAGGGTGGTTGAAGCTTTCTTT.

This clonotype was seen more than once but under ten times. The rearrangement links TRBV7-9 to TRBJ2-5; 8 positions match TRBD1. Germline lookup yields CDR1 SEHNR and CDR2 FQNEAQ (reference sequence). The V and J ends lost 4 bases and 9 bases, in that order; junction bases with no gene match: 13. The CDR3 contains 15 residues. CDR3 coding DNA: TGTGCCAGCAGCTCTCCGGGACAGGAAATATGGTCCCAGTACTTC. Encoded protein: CASSSPGQEIWSQYF.

The rearrangement uses TRBV6-1 and TRBJ1-1; perhaps TRBD1 as D (5 bases). From germline, CDR1 is MNHNS and CDR2 SASEGT. Deletions cut 5 bases from V and 0 bases from J, with 16 bases between. The CDR3 extends over 16 amino acids. In DNA, the CDR3 is TGTGCCAGCAGTAAGACCGCTCCAGGGATGAACACTGAAGCTTTCTTT. It is translated as CASSKTAPGMNTEAFF.